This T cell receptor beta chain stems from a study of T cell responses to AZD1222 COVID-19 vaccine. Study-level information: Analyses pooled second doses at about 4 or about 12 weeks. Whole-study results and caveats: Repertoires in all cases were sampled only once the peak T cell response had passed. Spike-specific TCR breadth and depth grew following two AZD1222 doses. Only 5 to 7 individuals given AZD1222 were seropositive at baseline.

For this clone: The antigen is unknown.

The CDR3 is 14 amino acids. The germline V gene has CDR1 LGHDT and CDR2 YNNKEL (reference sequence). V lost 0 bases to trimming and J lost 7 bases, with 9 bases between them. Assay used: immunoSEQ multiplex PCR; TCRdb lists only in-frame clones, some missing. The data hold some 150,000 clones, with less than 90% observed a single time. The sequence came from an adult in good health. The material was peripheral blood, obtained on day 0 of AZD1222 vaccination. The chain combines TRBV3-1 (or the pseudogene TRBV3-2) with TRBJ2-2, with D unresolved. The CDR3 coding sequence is TGTGCCAGCAGCCAAGAACGGCGAATCGGGGAGCTGTTTTTT. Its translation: CASSQERRIGELFF.